A selection of T cell receptor beta chains follows, all from one sample in a study of T cells in Graves' hyperthyroidism and ophthalmopathy. Each CDR3 protein gets one entry after TCRdb re-called the multiplex PCR reads with MiXCR. The table shows 300,000 to 450,000 distinct CDR3 sequences, with approximately 25% occurring only once. Sequencing used blood. The origin of the receptors is a man aged 50-60 years with Graves' hyperthyroidism. Both conserved end residues are part of each CDR3. A D gene is named only where the DNA matches it firmly. Size tells how often a clone was seen (once, few, many) or the class of an expanded clone, and some rows leave it out.

CDR3 length: 15; clone size: few; J gene: TRBJ1-6; V gene: TRBV2; D gene: -; CDR3 protein: CASTERRTYNSPLHF; CDR3 DNA: TGTGCCAGTACCGAGCGACGGACGTATAATTCACCCCTCCACTTT
CDR3 length: 14; clone size: -; J gene: TRBJ1-1; V gene: TRBV5-1; D gene: TRBD1; CDR3 protein: CASSSYRGGTEAFF; CDR3 DNA: TGCGCCAGCAGCTCGTACAGGGGAGGGACTGAAGCTTTCTTT
CDR3 length: 14; clone size: many; J gene: TRBJ2-1; V gene: TRBV7-2; D gene: TRBD1; CDR3 protein: CASKWTGSYNEQFF; CDR3 DNA: TGTGCCAGCAAATGGACAGGGTCCTACAATGAGCAGTTCTTC
CDR3 length: 16; clone size: -; J gene: TRBJ2-2; V gene: TRBV12-3/TRBV12-4; D gene: -; CDR3 protein: CASSFTGSKTTGELFF; CDR3 DNA: TGTGCCAGCAGTTTCACAGGGAGTAAGACAACCGGGGAGCTGTTTTTT
CDR3 length: 14; clone size: few; J gene: TRBJ1-2; V gene: TRBV27; D gene: TRBD1; CDR3 protein: CASSPQGTHYGYTF; CDR3 DNA: TGTGCCAGCAGTCCACAGGGGACGCACTATGGCTACACCTTC
CDR3 length: 14; clone size: few; J gene: TRBJ2-1; V gene: TRBV20-1; D gene: -; CDR3 protein: CSAAPRGSYNEQFF; CDR3 DNA: TGCAGTGCCGCCCCCAGGGGATCCTACAATGAGCAGTTCTTC
CDR3 length: 15; clone size: -; J gene: TRBJ2-7; V gene: TRBV11-2; D gene: TRBD1; CDR3 protein: CASSSGTAPLYEQYF; CDR3 DNA: TGTGCCAGCAGCTCCGGGACAGCCCCCCTCTACGAGCAGTACTTC
CDR3 length: 20; clone size: many; J gene: TRBJ2-5; V gene: TRBV15; D gene: TRBD2; CDR3 protein: CATSRDHVQYSGSLKETQYF; CDR3 DNA: TGTGCCACCAGCAGAGATCATGTCCAATATAGCGGGAGTTTAAAAGAGACCCAGTACTTC
CDR3 length: 14; clone size: many; J gene: TRBJ1-5; V gene: TRBV20-1; D gene: -; CDR3 protein: CSASLQGFGQPQHF; CDR3 DNA: TGCAGTGCTAGTCTACAGGGTTTTGGCCAGCCCCAGCATTTT
CDR3 length: 15; clone size: -; J gene: TRBJ1-1; V gene: TRBV4-1; D gene: -; CDR3 protein: CASSQEGVGNTEAFF; CDR3 DNA: TGCGCCAGCAGCCAAGAAGGGGTGGGGAACACTGAAGCTTTCTTT
CDR3 length: 12; clone size: few; J gene: TRBJ2-7; V gene: TRBV30; D gene: -; CDR3 protein: CAWSVSSYEQYF; CDR3 DNA: TGTGCCTGGAGTGTTTCGTCGTACGAGCAGTACTTC
CDR3 length: 12; clone size: -; J gene: TRBJ1-5; V gene: TRBV28; D gene: -; CDR3 protein: CASRLSNQPQHF; CDR3 DNA: TGTGCCAGCAGGCTTAGCAATCAGCCCCAGCATTTT
CDR3 length: 12; clone size: -; J gene: TRBJ1-2; V gene: TRBV29-1; D gene: -; CDR3 protein: CSAVDSIYGYTF; CDR3 DNA: TGCAGCGCAGTCGACTCGATCTATGGCTACACCTTC
CDR3 length: 16; clone size: few; J gene: TRBJ2-5; V gene: TRBV5-1; D gene: TRBD1; CDR3 protein: CASSTGQGAHAETQYF; CDR3 DNA: TGCGCCAGCAGCACGGGACAGGGGGCGCATGCAGAGACCCAGTACTTC
CDR3 length: 16; clone size: -; J gene: TRBJ2-2; V gene: TRBV7-6; D gene: TRBD1; CDR3 protein: CASSRMDRANTGELFF; CDR3 DNA: TGTGCCAGCAGCCGCATGGACAGGGCCAACACCGGGGAGCTGTTTTTT
CDR3 length: 13; clone size: -; J gene: TRBJ2-3; V gene: TRBV29-1; D gene: -; CDR3 protein: CTGGQGRADTQYF; CDR3 DNA: TGCACCGGGGGGCAGGGTAGGGCAGATACGCAGTATTTT
CDR3 length: 12; clone size: -; J gene: TRBJ2-2; V gene: TRBV29-1; D gene: -; CDR3 protein: CSVVENTGELFF; CDR3 DNA: TGCAGCGTTGTCGAGAACACCGGGGAGCTGTTTTTT
CDR3 length: 13; clone size: few; J gene: TRBJ2-7; V gene: TRBV7-9; D gene: TRBD1; CDR3 protein: CASSEAGGYEQYF; CDR3 DNA: TGTGCCAGCAGCGAGGCAGGGGGCTACGAGCAGTACTTC
CDR3 length: 15; clone size: few; J gene: TRBJ2-3; V gene: TRBV5-1; D gene: TRBD2; CDR3 protein: CASRVLAGDTDTQYF; CDR3 DNA: TGCGCCAGCAGAGTACTAGCGGGAGACACAGATACGCAGTATTTT
CDR3 length: 14; clone size: many; J gene: TRBJ2-1; V gene: TRBV28; D gene: -; CDR3 protein: CASRRRIRDGEQFF; CDR3 DNA: TGTGCCAGCAGAAGACGGATCAGGGACGGCGAGCAGTTCTTC
CDR3 length: 12; clone size: many; J gene: TRBJ2-3; V gene: TRBV5-1; D gene: -; CDR3 protein: CASRLNTDTQYF; CDR3 DNA: TGCGCCAGCAGACTCAACACAGATACGCAGTATTTT
CDR3 length: 12; clone size: few; J gene: TRBJ2-1; V gene: TRBV9; D gene: -; CDR3 protein: CASSVDSGEQFF; CDR3 DNA: TGTGCCAGCAGCGTGGACTCTGGGGAGCAGTTCTTC
CDR3 length: 16; clone size: -; J gene: TRBJ2-7; V gene: TRBV20-1; D gene: TRBD2; CDR3 protein: CSARDMTSGRTLEQYF; CDR3 DNA: TGCAGTGCTAGAGACATGACTAGCGGGAGGACTCTAGAGCAGTACTTC
CDR3 length: 17; clone size: many; J gene: TRBJ2-1; V gene: TRBV5-1; D gene: TRBD2; CDR3 protein: CASSRGLAGGSYNEQFF; CDR3 DNA: TGCGCCAGCAGCCGGGGACTAGCGGGCGGCTCCTACAATGAGCAGTTCTTC
CDR3 length: 13; clone size: few; J gene: TRBJ2-7; V gene: TRBV7-9; D gene: -; CDR3 protein: CASSSLQGSRQYF; CDR3 DNA: TGTGCCAGCAGCTCCTTACAGGGTTCACGGCAGTACTTC
CDR3 length: 15; clone size: many; J gene: TRBJ2-1; V gene: TRBV2; D gene: TRBD2; CDR3 protein: CASSPGTSGSNEQFF; CDR3 DNA: TGTGCCAGCAGTCCCGGGACTAGTGGGTCCAATGAGCAGTTCTTC
CDR3 length: 15; clone size: -; J gene: TRBJ1-2; V gene: TRBV9; D gene: -; CDR3 protein: CASSLSLYPAGGYTF; CDR3 DNA: TGTGCCAGCAGCCTAAGTCTGTACCCTGCGGGCGGCTACACCTTC
CDR3 length: 12; clone size: many; J gene: TRBJ2-3; V gene: TRBV29-1; D gene: -; CDR3 protein: CSVRRVGDTQYF; CDR3 DNA: TGCAGCGTTCGAAGAGTCGGAGATACGCAGTATTTT
CDR3 length: 16; clone size: -; J gene: TRBJ1-2; V gene: TRBV6-2/TRBV6-3; D gene: -; CDR3 protein: CASSYTPGRTFYGYTF; CDR3 DNA: TGTGCCAGCAGTTACACGCCCGGACGGACCTTTTATGGCTACACCTTC
CDR3 length: 15; clone size: few; J gene: TRBJ2-3; V gene: TRBV7-9; D gene: -; CDR3 protein: CASSRSGSSTDTQYF; CDR3 DNA: TGTGCCAGCAGTCGGAGCGGGTCTTCGACAGATACGCAGTATTTT
CDR3 length: 16; clone size: few; J gene: TRBJ2-6; V gene: TRBV5-1; D gene: -; CDR3 protein: CASSSQRVSGANVLTF; CDR3 DNA: TGCGCCAGCAGTTCACAGAGGGTCTCTGGGGCCAACGTCCTGACTTTC
CDR3 length: 14; clone size: -; J gene: TRBJ2-3; V gene: TRBV27; D gene: TRBD2; CDR3 protein: CASAESGRTDTQYF; CDR3 DNA: TGTGCCAGCGCAGAGAGCGGGAGGACAGATACGCAGTATTTT
CDR3 length: 15; clone size: many; J gene: TRBJ2-1; V gene: TRBV20-1; D gene: TRBD2; CDR3 protein: CSARTTSGNFDEQFF; CDR3 DNA: TGCAGTGCTAGAACGACTAGCGGGAATTTCGATGAGCAGTTCTTC